The T cell receptor (beta chain) described here comes from a study of cytomegalovirus exposure and HLA in healthy donors. 60 Vbeta and 13 Jbeta primers were used in PCR. Produced via immunoSEQ multiplex PCR; TCRdb's table is partial and in-frame only. The table has more than 90,000 clones, roughly 73% seen once; the top ten hold 0.85% to 0.9%. The source material was PBMCs. The sequence was obtained from a woman aged 25 to 39 in good health and CMV-seronegative.

The CDR3 here is CASSYPPDTEAFF. CDR3 nucleotide sequence: TGTGCCAGCAGCTATCCGCCGGACACTGAAGCTTTCTTT. The chain couples TRBV7-9 to TRBJ1-1; D ambiguous. This CDR3 region has 13 residues. Trimming took off 4 bases at V and 3 bases at J, with 9 bases between the two ends. Germline V lookup: CDR1 SEHNR, CDR2 FQNEAQ (reference sequence).